These 11 T cell receptor beta chains came from one sample sequenced in a study of blood T cells in healthy people across ages. A second 7 to 11 cycle PCR used barcoded and J-beta primers. MiXCR, run by TCRdb on the 5' RACE reads, gives a single entry per CDR3 protein. The sample contains 650,000 to 1,000,000 distinct CDR3 sequences, about half of which appear only once. Sequencing was performed on blood. These receptors all come from a man older than 75 in good health.

The chain is built from TRBV2 and TRBJ1-1; tentatively, D is TRBD1 (5 bases). Germline V lookup: CDR1 SNHLY, CDR2 FYNNEI. Trimming took 2 bases from V and 1 from J, leaving 11 bases between them. The CDR3 is 15 amino acids. CDR3 loop: CASSESRGANTEAFF. The CDR3 region has the DNA TGTGCCAGCAGTGAAAGTCGAGGGGCGAACACTGAAGCTTTCTTT.

This clonotype showed up just a few times. The gene calls are TRBV5-1 and TRBJ2-1, with 10 positions matching TRBD2. Looked up from germline, CDR1 is SGHRS and CDR2 is YFSETQ. This CDR3 comprises 18 residues. J lost 6 bases, V lost 1 base, and 13 bases had no gene match. The CDR3 loop is CASSLRASGRLGGNEQFF. In nucleotides, the CDR3 is TGCGCCAGCAGCTTGAGGGCTAGCGGGAGATTGGGTGGCAATGAGCAGTTCTTC.

The chain recombines TRBV5-6 with TRBJ2-5; the D is unclear. Germline assignment: CDR1 SGHDT and CDR2 YYEEEE. V lost 1 base and J 11 bases, leaving 18 bases between the germline ends. The CDR3 is made up of 14 amino acids. The CDR3 bases are TGTGCCAGCAGCTTGTACAGCAGGCGCAATGAGCAGTACTTC. Protein product: CASSLYSRRNEQYF.

The genes are TRBV19 and TRBJ1-2; the D is unclear. Germline assignment: CDR1 LNHDA and CDR2 SQIVND (reference sequence). CDR3 length equals 13 residues. Trimming shortened V by 11 bases and J by 4 bases, and 17 bases separated the two germline ends. CDR3 coding DNA: TGTGCCGCCCGTATGGCGGCTTCCTATGGCTACACCTTC. The encoded protein is CAARMAASYGYTF.

The sample holds a few counts of this clonotype. This chain links TRBV14 with TRBJ2-2; D might be TRBD1 (7 bases). The CDR3 spans 15 residues. The V end lost 4 bases, the J end lost 7 bases, and 16 bases lay between the germline ends. Germline V gene lookup returns CDR1 SGHDN and CDR2 FVKESK. CDR3 amino acids: CASSPGGNWIGELFF. DNA of the CDR3: TGTGCCAGCAGCCCAGGGGGGAACTGGATCGGGGAGCTGTTTTTT. Using reference TRBV14 and TRBJ2-2 for the parts outside the CDR3, the full variable domain is EAGVTQFPSHSVIEKGQTVTLRCDPISGHDNLYWYRRVMGKEIKFLLHFVKESKQDESGMPNNRFLAERTGGTYSTLKVQPAELEDSGVYFCASSPGGNWIGELFFGEGSRLTVL.

A single count supports this clonotype. J is TRBJ2-1 and V is TRBV11-2; TRBD2 is a possible D gene (7 bases). This CDR3 is built from 16 residues. Looked up from germline, CDR1 is SGHAT and CDR2 is FQNNGV. V lost 3 bases, J lost 7 bases, and 19 bases lay in between. The CDR3 DNA is TGTGCCAGCAGCTTGAATCGGGGGGCCCTTTGGAATGAGCAGTTCTTC. Translating gives CASSLNRGALWNEQFF. Variable domain in full (rest from reference TRBV11-2 and TRBJ2-1): EAGVAQSPRYKIIEKRQSVAFWCNPISGHATLYWYQQILGQGPKLLIQFQNNGVVDDSQLPKDRFSAERLKGVDSTLKIQPAKLEDSAVYLCASSLNRGALWNEQFFGPGTRLTVL.

The CDR3 DNA follows: TGCGCCAGCAGCCTAACGACTGGATTGCTCTCCTACGAGCAGTACTTC. Translated, it gives CASSLTTGLLSYEQYF. The chain combines TRBV4-1 with TRBJ2-7; the D is unclear. The V and J ends lost 4 bases and 0 bases respectively, with 16 bases between them. CDR3 size: 16 residues. Looked up from germline, CDR1 is MGHRA and CDR2 is YSYEKL.

The chain combines TRBV7-2 with TRBJ2-1; D possibly uses TRBD1 or TRBD2 (5 bases each). V was clipped by 6 bases and J by 9 bases, with 15 bases between them. CDR1 SGHTA and CDR2 FQGNSA come from the germline V gene. The CDR3 extends over 13 amino acids. Here the CDR3 reads CASRVGASFEQFF. CDR3 DNA sequence: TGTGCCAGCAGGGTCGGGGCTAGTTTTGAGCAGTTCTTC.

A note on this clonotype: A junction end diverges from the germline sequence, so it may reflect a read error. The chain uses TRBV12-3 or TRBV12-4 and TRBJ2-3; D perhaps matches TRBD2 (5 bases). The length of the CDR3 is 14 residues. The CDR3 spells CASSPTSGTDTRYF. CDR3 bases: TGTGCCAGCAGCCCGACGAGCGGCACAGATACGCGGTATTTT.

This clonotype was seen only a few times. The rearrangement uses TRBV4-3 and TRBJ1-6, with no clear D. Trimming shortened V by 0 bases and J by 8 bases, and 11 bases separated the two germline ends. The length of the CDR3 is 15 residues. Germline-derived CDR1 and CDR2 are LGHNA and YSLEER. This chain's CDR3 is CASSQDNDQDSPLHF. CDR3 bases: TGCGCCAGCAGCCAAGACAACGACCAGGATTCACCCCTCCACTTT.

This clonotype was detected a few times. The chain couples TRBV12-3 or TRBV12-4 to TRBJ2-3; 9 bases align to TRBD2. This CDR3 contains 15 residues. V was clipped by 7 bases and J by 6 bases; unmatched bases: 11. CDR3 sequence: CASTNSGSGSDTQYF. The CDR3 nucleotides read TGTGCCAGCACCAATAGCGGGAGTGGGTCCGATACGCAGTATTTT.